This TCR beta chain was found in a study of tumor-infiltrating lymphocytes in localized non-small cell lung cancer. TCRdb keeps only in-frame clones here, not all; method: immunoSEQ multiplex PCR. The data hold about 12,000 clones, with about four fifths observed a single time. Germline V gene sequence: CDR1 SGHTA, CDR2 FQGNSA. The CDR3 extends over 15 amino acids. Trimming left V 2 bases short and J 4 bases short, with 14 bases between. The chain uses TRBV7-2 and TRBJ1-1; D is perhaps TRBD1 (6 bases). The specimen sequenced was lung tumor tissue. The TCR comes from a human donor with non-small cell lung cancer. CDR3 residues: CASSLMGASITEAFF. In DNA, the CDR3 is TGTGCCAGCAGCTTAATGGGGGCATCGATCACTGAAGCTTTCTTT.